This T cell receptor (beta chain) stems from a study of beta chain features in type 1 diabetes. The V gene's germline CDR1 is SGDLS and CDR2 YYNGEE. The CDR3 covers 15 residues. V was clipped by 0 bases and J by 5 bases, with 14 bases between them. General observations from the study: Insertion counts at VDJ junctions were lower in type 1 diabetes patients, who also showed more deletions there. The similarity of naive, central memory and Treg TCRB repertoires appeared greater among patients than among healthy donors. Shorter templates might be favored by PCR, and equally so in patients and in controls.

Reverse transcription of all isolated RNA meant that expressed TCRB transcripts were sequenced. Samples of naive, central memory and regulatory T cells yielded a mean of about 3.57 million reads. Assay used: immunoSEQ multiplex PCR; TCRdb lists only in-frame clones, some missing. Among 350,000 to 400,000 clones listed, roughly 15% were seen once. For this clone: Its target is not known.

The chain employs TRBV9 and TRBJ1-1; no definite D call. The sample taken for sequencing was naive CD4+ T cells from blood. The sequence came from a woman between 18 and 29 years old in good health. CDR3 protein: CASSVEQARGTEAFF. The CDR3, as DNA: TGTGCCAGCAGCGTAGAGCAGGCGCGAGGGACTGAAGCTTTCTTT. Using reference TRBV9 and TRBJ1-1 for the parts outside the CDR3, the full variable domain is DSGVTQTPKHLITATGQRVTLRCSPRSGDLSVYWYQQSLDQGLQFLIQYYNGEERAKGNILERFSAQQFPDLHSELNLSSLELGDSALYFCASSVEQARGTEAFFGQGTRLTVV.